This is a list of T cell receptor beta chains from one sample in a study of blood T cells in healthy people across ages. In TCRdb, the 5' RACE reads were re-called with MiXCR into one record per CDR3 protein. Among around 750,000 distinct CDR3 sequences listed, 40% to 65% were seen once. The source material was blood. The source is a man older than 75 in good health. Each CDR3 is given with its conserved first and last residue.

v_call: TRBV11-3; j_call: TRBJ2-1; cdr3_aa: CASSPQTSAGVNEQFF
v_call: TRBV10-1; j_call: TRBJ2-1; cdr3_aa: CASSDETSGRYNEQFF
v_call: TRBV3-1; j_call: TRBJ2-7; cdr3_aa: CASSQVRASGATFYEQYF
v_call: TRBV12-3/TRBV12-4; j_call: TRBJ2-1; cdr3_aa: CASSPNAGLGYNEQFF
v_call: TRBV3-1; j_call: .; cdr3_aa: CASSRSGSYIQYF
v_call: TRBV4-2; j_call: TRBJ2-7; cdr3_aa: CASSQDWREGPYEQYF
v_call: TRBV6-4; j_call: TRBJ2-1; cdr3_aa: CASVADRGPWEWFF
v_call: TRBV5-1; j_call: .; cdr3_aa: CASSLLTEWEQYF
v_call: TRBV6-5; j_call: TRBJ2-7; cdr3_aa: CASRSGLAGPYEQYF
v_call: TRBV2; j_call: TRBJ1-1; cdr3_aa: CASSTSEEAFF
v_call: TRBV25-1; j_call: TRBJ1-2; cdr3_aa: CASSARGLGGYTF
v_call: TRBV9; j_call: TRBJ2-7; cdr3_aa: CASSVAQGAYEQYF
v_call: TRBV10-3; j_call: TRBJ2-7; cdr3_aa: CAISSIVTRVSYEQYF
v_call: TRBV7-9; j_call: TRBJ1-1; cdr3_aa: CASSFDLPVNTEAFF